This T cell receptor (beta chain) was retrieved from a study of T cells after yellow fever vaccination. There are 14 residues in the CDR3. V was pared by 3 bases and J by 7 bases, with 3 bases of the junction left unmatched. CDR1 and CDR2 (germline): SGHTA, FQGNSA. General study results and limits: Compared with primary, the secondary response was weaker and peaked at day 5, not 15. The bulk population could contribute abundant contaminating clonotypes to FACS-sorted repertoires.

There are a few counts of this clonotype. Its matching antigen is unknown. One entry per CDR3 protein, called by TCRdb with MiXCR from the 5' RACE reads. The table includes more than 350,000 distinct CDR3 sequences, roughly 11% detected once. The sample was PBMCs, taken on the day of the first yellow fever vaccination. The receptor was derived from a man aged 18 to 30 who received the YFV17D yellow fever vaccine. The genes are TRBV7-2 and TRBJ1-6; 7 bases line up with TRBD1. The CDR3 spells CASSFWDRNSPLHF. The DNA of the CDR3 is TGTGCCAGCAGCTTCTGGGACAGAAATTCACCCCTCCACTTT.